Below, 10 T cell receptor beta chains from the same sample are listed, as sequenced in a study of blood T cell repertoires in COVID-19. Assay: immunoSEQ multiplex PCR; the TCRdb copy retains only in-frame clones and omits some. The sample lists over 140,000 clones, roughly 84% seen once, with 3% to 5% in the top ten. Sequenced: peripheral blood. The receptor source for this set is a woman aged 60-75 years with acute or convalescent COVID-19.

This clone occurred a few times. The gene calls are TRBV11-2 and TRBJ1-3; a possible D gene is TRBD1 (6 bases). With 3 bases removed from V and 6 bases from J, the gap between germline ends came to 24 bases. CDR3 length: 18 residues. CDR1 is SGHAT and CDR2 is FQNNGV in the germline V gene. CDR3 protein: CASSFTLPRQAKENTIYF. CDR3 in DNA: TGTGCCAGCAGCTTTACCCTGCCCCGACAGGCAAAGGAAAACACCATATATTTT.

DNA of the CDR3: TGTGCCAGCAGTTTTACTATAGAATGGGAAGAGACCCAGTACTTC. It is translated as CASSFTIEWEETQYF. The chain combines TRBV28 with TRBJ2-5, with D hard to call. Germline lookup yields CDR1 MDHEN and CDR2 SYDVKM. Between the trimmed V and J ends, which lost 3 bases and 3 bases, there was a span of 14 bases. The CDR3 runs to 15 residues.

This chain uses TRBV4-3 with TRBJ2-1; 11 positions agree with TRBD2. V lost 3 bases to trimming and J lost 5 bases; unmatched junction nucleotides: 3. From germline, CDR1 is LGHNA and CDR2 YSLEER. CDR3 length equals 15 residues. The CDR3 bases are TGCGCCAGCAGCCATGGGACTAGCGGAGACAATGAGCAGTTCTTC. Encoded protein: CASSHGTSGDNEQFF.

The J gene is TRBJ2-5, the V gene TRBV19; tentatively, D is TRBD2 (5 bases). In germline, CDR1 is LNHDA, CDR2 SQIVND (reference sequence). V was shortened by 1 base and J by 0 bases, with 9 bases between the two germline ends. CDR3 length: 15 residues. The chain's CDR3 is CASSIVGLNQETQYF. In DNA, the CDR3 is TGTGCCAGTAGTATAGTCGGACTCAACCAAGAGACCCAGTACTTC. Filled out from reference TRBV19 and TRBJ2-5, the complete variable domain reads DGGITQSPKYLFRKEGQNVTLSCEQNLNHDAMYWYRQDPGQGLRLIYYSQIVNDFQKGDIAEGYSVSREKKESFPLTVTSAQKNPTAFYLCASSIVGLNQETQYFGPGTRLLVL.

V is TRBV7-9 and J is TRBJ1-1; D might be TRBD1 (6 bases). Germline V gene data show CDR1 as SEHNR and CDR2 as FQNEAQ (reference sequence). This CDR3 region has 16 residues. V lost 5 bases to trimming and J lost 7 bases, with 23 bases between them. Here the CDR3 reads CASSGRRGASASEAFF. The CDR3 nucleotides read TGTGCCAGCAGCGGCAGGCGGGGGGCTAGCGCAAGTGAAGCTTTCTTT.

The rearrangement joins TRBV6-5 to TRBJ2-3; tentative D call: TRBD2 (5 bases). The CDR3 covers 13 residues. Germline V gene data show CDR1 as MNHEY and CDR2 as SVGAGI. V was pared by 1 base and J by 6 bases, with 8 bases between. CDR3 loop: CASSYWRRDTQYF. The DNA of the CDR3 is TGTGCCAGCAGTTACTGGAGGCGGGATACGCAGTATTTT.

The chain joins TRBV19 to TRBJ2-7, with 7 positions matching TRBD2. The germline CDR1 and CDR2 sequences are LNHDA and SQIVND (reference sequence). CDR3 length: 18 residues. Unmatched junction bases numbered 14, after V lost 2 bases and J lost 1 base. The CDR3 region has the DNA TGTGCCAGTAGTATACCCCCCAGGCGGGAGAGTGGTTCCTACGAGCAGTACTTC. It specifies CASSIPPRRESGSYEQYF. Filled out from reference TRBV19 and TRBJ2-7, the complete variable domain reads DGGITQSPKYLFRKEGQNVTLSCEQNLNHDAMYWYRQDPGQGLRLIYYSQIVNDFQKGDIAEGYSVSREKKESFPLTVTSAQKNPTAFYLCASSIPPRRESGSYEQYFGPGTRLTVT.

The chain joins TRBV27 to TRBJ1-5; D ambiguous. The CDR3 spans 17 residues. Germline-derived CDR1 and CDR2 are MNHEY and SMNVEV (reference sequence). V was trimmed by 5 bases and J by 1 base, leaving 18 bases between them. The CDR3 DNA sequence: TGTGCCAGCAGTACCCGAGAGGGTAGAACGAGCAATCAGCCCCAGCATTTT. Its protein is CASSTREGRTSNQPQHF.

The rearrangement links TRBV7-8 to TRBJ1-4; D is ambiguous. Deletions cut 5 bases from V and 0 bases from J, with 13 bases between. Germline CDR1 SGHVS, CDR2 FQNEAQ. The CDR3 runs 16 residues. CDR3 region: CASSANRQATNEKLFF. The CDR3 coding sequence is TGTGCCAGCAGCGCCAACCGACAAGCAACTAATGAAAAACTGTTTTTT.

The chain uses TRBV2 and TRBJ2-3, with a weak D call TRBD2 (6 bases). Germline V gene sequence: CDR1 SNHLY, CDR2 FYNNEI. The CDR3 is 14 residues long. The V and J ends lost 6 bases and 4 bases respectively, with 14 bases between them. The CDR3 region is CASRWDSPSDTQYF. The CDR3 DNA follows: TGTGCCAGCAGGTGGGACTCGCCCTCAGATACGCAGTATTTT.